Detailed here is one T cell receptor beta chain. In its sample, this clonotype was seen many times. Which antigen it targets is not known. Nothing much larger sits one base from this clone, and base qualities are not available. Systemically healthy Caucasian individuals from Russia, 35 to 50 in total and aged about 6 to 100 years, were included as donors. Ten milliliters of peripheral blood were drawn from each donor into EDTA-treated Vacutainer tubes. Ficoll-Paque density-gradient centrifugation was used to isolate PBMCs, with at least 7 million per sample. Total RNA was extracted from PBMCs with Trizol reagent, with at least 5.5 micrograms obtained per sample. For every donor, flow cytometry on a PBMC aliquot measured the percentage of naive CD45RAhigh/CD27high T cells. The data belong to a study of blood T cells in healthy people across ages (dated by TCRdb to the mid-2010s). In terms of the full investigation: In model experiments, roughly one uniquely barcoded TCR beta cDNA molecule per two T cells was captured by template switching. To track age-related changes in TCR beta repertoire diversity, the study relied on deep sequencing normalized with unique cDNA molecular identifiers. The donors were split into four age groups: young (average around 15 years), middle-aged (roughly 39), aged (approximately 60) and long-lived (82). To avoid experimental bias, donors of different ages were randomly spread across the sequencing lanes. For two donors (one aged 18 to 30 and one aged 80 or older), the study analyzed two additional independent replicas of 1 million unique cDNA reads from the same blood draw.

The library was obtained by 5' RACE. These reads were obtained on an Illumina HiSeq 2500. The second PCR ran for roughly 6 to 11 cycles and used a J-beta primer mix along with a sample-barcoded 5' primer. A unique molecular identifier was introduced onto each TCR beta cDNA molecule by a template-switch 5' adaptor carrying 12 random nucleotides. Each sample yielded at least 2.5 million CDR3-containing paired-end reads. First-strand cDNA was synthesized from all RNA with the Mint cDNA synthesis kit, primed by a TRBC-specific oligonucleotide. After uracil-DNA glycosylase treatment, a first 18-cycle PCR used universal primers M1SS and BC2_uni_R on all cDNA. The original pipeline was this. For normalization, 1 million high-quality reads, each with a distinct molecular identifier, were randomly selected from each sample. Reads with shared molecular identifiers were discarded instead of being binned into consensus sequences. MiTCR, with a Q25 quality threshold and the strictest error-elimination algorithm, was used for CDR3 identification, clonotype clustering and error correction. Lower-bound total TCR beta diversity was estimated with a nonparametric unseen species model using Euler transformation. The public reads were reprocessed in TCRdb via fastp at Q25 and MiXCR, keeping in-frame beta chains. Rows merge per CDR3 protein into single entries with the most common DNA and genes. The authors' filters were not applied to this entry. The sample contains about 400,000 distinct CDR3 sequences, 50% to 60% of them found a single time. The top ten clonotypes cover 50% to 65% of the sample.

What the study reported, not specific to this receptor: Compared with the aged group, the long-lived group had more naive CD4+ T cells, fewer expanded clones and increased TCR diversity, a pattern suggesting age selection. Because donor CMV infection status was unknown, age-related changes in expanded clonotypes were potentially confounded. Because profiling used bulk unsorted PBMCs, naive and antigen-experienced compartments could not be compared conclusively. Observed TCR beta diversity correlated strongly with the percentage of naive T cells measured by flow cytometry. Observed TCR beta diversity per million T cells fell roughly linearly with age, and a significant reduction was already apparent by age about 38. Total diversity estimates from one million sequenced T cells were considered lower bounds and underestimates.

For this chain, trimming is 0 bases at the V end and 5 bases at the J end, and the number of junction bases without a gene match is 14. Taken from cysteine to phenylalanine, the CDR3 has 18 residues. CDR3 DNA is the only sequence kept; it has 54 bases, read in frame from the first base. CDR1 MGHDK and CDR2 SYGVNS are derived from the germline V gene. This TCR was sampled from a man aged 60 to 69 in good health. Sequenced sample: blood. The V gene is TRBV25-1 and the J gene is TRBJ2-7, with 9 middle bases fitting TRBD1. The sequence in DNA is TGTGCCAGCAGTGAATACCGTTGCCGGGACAGGGACGTCCACGAGCAGTACTTC. Its translation is CASSEYRCRDRDVHEQYF.